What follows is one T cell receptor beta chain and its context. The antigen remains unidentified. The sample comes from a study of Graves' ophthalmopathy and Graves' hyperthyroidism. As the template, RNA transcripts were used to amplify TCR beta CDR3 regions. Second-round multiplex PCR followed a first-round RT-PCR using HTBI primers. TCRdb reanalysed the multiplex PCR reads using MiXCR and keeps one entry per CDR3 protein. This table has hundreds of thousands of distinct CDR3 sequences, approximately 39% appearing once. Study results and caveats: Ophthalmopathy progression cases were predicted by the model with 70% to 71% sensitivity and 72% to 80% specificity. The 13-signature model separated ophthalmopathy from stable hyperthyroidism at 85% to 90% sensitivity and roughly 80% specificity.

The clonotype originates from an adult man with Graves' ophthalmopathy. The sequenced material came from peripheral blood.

The CDR3 is CASRSGQLSGNTIYF. The CDR3 DNA follows: TGTGCCAGCAGATCGGGACAGCTCTCTGGAAACACCATATATTTT. This sequence joins TRBV10-3 and TRBJ1-3, with 7 bases matching TRBD1. CDR3 length equals 15 residues. Germline V CDR1 and CDR2: ENHRY, SYGVKD. V shed 10 bases and J 0 bases; nucleotides not matched to a gene: 9.